This T cell receptor (beta chain) was retrieved from a study of blood T cells in healthy people across ages. On the study more broadly: For every two T cells, template switching captured about one barcoded beta molecule. Study conclusions and caveats: In the absence of known donor CMV status, changes in expanded clonotypes were possibly confounded.

About this clonotype: Its antigen is not known.

Using a J-beta primer mix together with a sample-barcoded 5' primer, a second PCR was run for about 7 to 12 cycles. Each cDNA molecule carried a tag from a template-switch adaptor that contained 12 random nucleotides. TCRdb processed the 5' RACE reads anew with MiXCR; each CDR3 protein has one entry. This table has 1,500,000 or so distinct CDR3 sequences, approximately 42% appearing once. CDR3 size: 13 residues. Germline assignment: CDR1 DFQATT and CDR2 SNEGSKA (reference sequence). Unmatched junction bases numbered 6, after V lost 6 bases and J lost 4 bases. Sequencing used blood. This chain connects TRBV20-1 to TRBJ2-1; 7 nucleotides align to TRBD1. The receptor comes from a woman aged 18-30 years in good health. CDR3 DNA: TGCAGTGCCAGGGGGACAATGTACAATGAGCAGTTCTTC. As protein: CSARGTMYNEQFF.